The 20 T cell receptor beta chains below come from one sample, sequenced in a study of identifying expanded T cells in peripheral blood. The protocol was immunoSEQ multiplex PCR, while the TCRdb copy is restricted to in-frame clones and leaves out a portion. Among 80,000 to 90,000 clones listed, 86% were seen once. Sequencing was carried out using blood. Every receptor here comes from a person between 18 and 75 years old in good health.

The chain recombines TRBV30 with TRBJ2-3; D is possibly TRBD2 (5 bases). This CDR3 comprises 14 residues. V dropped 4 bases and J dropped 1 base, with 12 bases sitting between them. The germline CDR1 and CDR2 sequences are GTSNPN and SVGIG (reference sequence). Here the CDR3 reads CAWTHGVGTDTQYF. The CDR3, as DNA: TGTGCCTGGACCCACGGGGTGGGCACAGATACGCAGTATTTT.

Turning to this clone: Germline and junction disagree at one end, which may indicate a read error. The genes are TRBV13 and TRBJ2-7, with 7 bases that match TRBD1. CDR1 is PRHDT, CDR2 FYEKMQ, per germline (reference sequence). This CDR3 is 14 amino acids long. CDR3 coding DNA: TGTGCCAGCAGCATAGGACAGGCCTCCTACGAGCAGTACTTC. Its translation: CASSIGQASYEQYF.

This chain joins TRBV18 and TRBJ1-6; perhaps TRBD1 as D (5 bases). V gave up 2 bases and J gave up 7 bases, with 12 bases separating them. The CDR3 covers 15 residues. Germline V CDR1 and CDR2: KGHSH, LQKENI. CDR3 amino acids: CASSPGQTQNSPLHF. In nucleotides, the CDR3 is TGTGCCAGCTCACCAGGACAAACCCAAAATTCACCCCTCCACTTT.

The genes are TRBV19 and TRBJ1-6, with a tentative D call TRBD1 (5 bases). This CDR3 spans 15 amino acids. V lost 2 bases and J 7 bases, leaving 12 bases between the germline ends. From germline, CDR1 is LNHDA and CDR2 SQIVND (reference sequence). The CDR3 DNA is TGTGCCAGTAGTATAATTGGCAGGGAAAATTCACCCCTCCACTTT. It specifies CASSIIGRENSPLHF.

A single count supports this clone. The CDR3 reads CASWVSGELFF. In DNA form, the CDR3 reads TGTGCCAGCTGGGTTAGCGGGGAGCTGTTTTTT. V usage is TRBV5-4 and J usage is TRBJ2-2; D is unresolved. Germline loops: CDR1 SGHNT, CDR2 YYREEE (reference sequence). V was pared by 7 bases and J by 7 bases, with 8 bases between. The CDR3 spans 11 residues.

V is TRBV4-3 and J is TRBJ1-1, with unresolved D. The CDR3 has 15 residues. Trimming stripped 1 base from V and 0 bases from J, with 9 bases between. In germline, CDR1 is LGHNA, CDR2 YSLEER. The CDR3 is CASSQGDLMNTEAFF. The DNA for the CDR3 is TGCGCCAGCAGCCAAGGAGATCTCATGAACACTGAAGCTTTCTTT.

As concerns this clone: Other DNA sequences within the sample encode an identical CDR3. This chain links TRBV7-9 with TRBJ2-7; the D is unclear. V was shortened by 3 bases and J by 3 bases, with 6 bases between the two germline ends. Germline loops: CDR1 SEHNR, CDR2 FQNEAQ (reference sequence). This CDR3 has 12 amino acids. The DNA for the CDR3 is TGTGCCAGCAGCTTGACTGGCTACGAGCAGTACTTC. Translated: CASSLTGYEQYF.

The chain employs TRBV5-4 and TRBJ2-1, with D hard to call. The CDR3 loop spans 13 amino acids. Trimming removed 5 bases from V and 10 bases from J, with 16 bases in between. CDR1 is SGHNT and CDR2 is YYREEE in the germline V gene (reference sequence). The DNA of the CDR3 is TGTGCCAGCAGAAACCTGACGGGCGGCGAGCAGTTCTTC. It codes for CASRNLTGGEQFF.

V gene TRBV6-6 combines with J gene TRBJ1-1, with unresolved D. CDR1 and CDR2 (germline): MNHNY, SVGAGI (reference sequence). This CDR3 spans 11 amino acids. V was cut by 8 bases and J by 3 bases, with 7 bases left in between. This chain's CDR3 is CASWWDTEAFF. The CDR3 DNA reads TGTGCCAGCTGGTGGGACACTGAAGCTTTCTTT.

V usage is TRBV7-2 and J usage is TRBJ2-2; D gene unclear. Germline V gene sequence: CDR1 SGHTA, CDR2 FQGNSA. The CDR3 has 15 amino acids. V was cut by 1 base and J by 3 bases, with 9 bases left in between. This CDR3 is CASSLDWGYTGELFF. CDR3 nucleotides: TGTGCCAGCAGCTTAGATTGGGGTTACACCGGGGAGCTGTTTTTT.

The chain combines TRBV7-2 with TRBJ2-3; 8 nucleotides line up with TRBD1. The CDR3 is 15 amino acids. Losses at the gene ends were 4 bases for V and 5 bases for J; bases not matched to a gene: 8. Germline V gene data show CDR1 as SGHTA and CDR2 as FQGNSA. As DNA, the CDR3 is TGTGCCAGCAGCTCTGGACAGGGTTATTTAGATACGCAGTATTTT. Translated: CASSSGQGYLDTQYF.

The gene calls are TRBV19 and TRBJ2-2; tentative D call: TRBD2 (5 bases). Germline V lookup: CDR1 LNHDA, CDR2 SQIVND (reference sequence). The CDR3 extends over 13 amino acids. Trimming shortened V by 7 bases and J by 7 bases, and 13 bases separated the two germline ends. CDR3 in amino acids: CASKEVWGGELFF. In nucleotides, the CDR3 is TGTGCCAGTAAGGAGGTTTGGGGCGGGGAGCTGTTTTTT.

CDR3 sequence (DNA): TGTGCCAGCAGCGAAGCCGGGACATTCTTCCACGAGCAGTACTTC. Translated, it gives CASSEAGTFFHEQYF. The chain joins TRBV9 to TRBJ2-7; TRBD1 is a possible D gene (6 bases). Germline CDR1 SGDLS, CDR2 YYNGEE. The V and J ends lost 3 bases and 5 bases respectively, with 18 bases between them. This CDR3 is built from 15 residues.

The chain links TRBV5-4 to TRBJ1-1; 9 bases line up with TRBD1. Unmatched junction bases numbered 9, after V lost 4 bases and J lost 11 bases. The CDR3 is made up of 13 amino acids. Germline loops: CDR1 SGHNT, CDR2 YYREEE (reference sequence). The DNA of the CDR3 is TGTGCCAGCAGCGAGGGGACAGGGAGGTTTGCTTTCTTT. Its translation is CASSEGTGRFAFF.

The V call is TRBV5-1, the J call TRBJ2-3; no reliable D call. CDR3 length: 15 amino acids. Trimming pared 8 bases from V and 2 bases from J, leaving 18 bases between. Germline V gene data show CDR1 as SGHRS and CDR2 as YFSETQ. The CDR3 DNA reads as TGCGCCAGTTCCGCGAGTGGGCAATACACAGATACGCAGTATTTT. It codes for CASSASGQYTDTQYF.

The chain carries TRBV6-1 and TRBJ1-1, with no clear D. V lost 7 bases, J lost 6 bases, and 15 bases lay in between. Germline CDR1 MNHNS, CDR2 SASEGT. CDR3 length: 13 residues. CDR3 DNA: TGTGCCAGCATCGACCCAGGACGGCCTGAAGCTTTCTTT. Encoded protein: CASIDPGRPEAFF.

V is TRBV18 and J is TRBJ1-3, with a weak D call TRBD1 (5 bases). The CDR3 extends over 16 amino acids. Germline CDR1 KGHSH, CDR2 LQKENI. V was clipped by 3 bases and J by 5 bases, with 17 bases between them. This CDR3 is CASSPMTVAERNTIYF. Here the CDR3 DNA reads TGTGCCAGCTCACCCATGACAGTGGCCGAACGAAACACCATATATTTT.

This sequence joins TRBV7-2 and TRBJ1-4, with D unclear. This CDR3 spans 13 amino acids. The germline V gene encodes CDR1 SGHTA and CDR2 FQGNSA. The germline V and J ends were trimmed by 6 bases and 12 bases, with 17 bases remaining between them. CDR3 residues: CASSLNLRLELFF. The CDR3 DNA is TGTGCCAGCAGTCTTAATTTACGTTTAGAACTGTTTTTT.

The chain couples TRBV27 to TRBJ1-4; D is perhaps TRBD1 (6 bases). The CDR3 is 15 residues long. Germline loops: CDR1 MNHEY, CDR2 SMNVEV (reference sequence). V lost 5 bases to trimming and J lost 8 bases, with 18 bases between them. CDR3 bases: TGTGCCAGCAGTACAATAGGGGGGACTGGGGAAAAACTGTTTTTT. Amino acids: CASSTIGGTGEKLFF. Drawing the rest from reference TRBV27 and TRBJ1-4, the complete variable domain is EAQVTQNPRYLITVTGKKLTVTCSQNMNHEYMSWYRQDPGLGLRQIYYSMNVEVTDKGDVPEGYKVSRKEKRNFPLILESPSPNQTSLYFCASSTIGGTGEKLFFGSGTQLSVL.

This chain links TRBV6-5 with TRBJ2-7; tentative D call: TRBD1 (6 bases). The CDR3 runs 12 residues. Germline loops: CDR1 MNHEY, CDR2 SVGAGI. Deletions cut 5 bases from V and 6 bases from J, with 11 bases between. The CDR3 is CASSEQGGEQYF. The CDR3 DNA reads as TGTGCCAGCAGTGAACAGGGTGGCGAGCAGTACTTC.